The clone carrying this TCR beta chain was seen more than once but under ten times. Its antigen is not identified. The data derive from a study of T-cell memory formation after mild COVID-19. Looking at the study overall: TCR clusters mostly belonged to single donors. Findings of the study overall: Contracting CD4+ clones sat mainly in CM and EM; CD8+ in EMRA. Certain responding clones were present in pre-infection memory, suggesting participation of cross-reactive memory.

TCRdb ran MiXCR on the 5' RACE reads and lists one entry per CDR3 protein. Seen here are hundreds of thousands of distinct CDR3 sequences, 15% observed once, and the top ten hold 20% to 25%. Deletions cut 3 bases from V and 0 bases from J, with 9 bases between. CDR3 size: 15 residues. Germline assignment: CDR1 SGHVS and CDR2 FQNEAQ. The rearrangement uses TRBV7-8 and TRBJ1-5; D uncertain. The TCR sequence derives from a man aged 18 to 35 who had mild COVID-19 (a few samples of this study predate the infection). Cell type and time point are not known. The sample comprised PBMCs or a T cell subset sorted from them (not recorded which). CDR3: CASSLGLHSNQPQHF. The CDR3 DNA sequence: TGTGCCAGCAGCTTGGGTCTCCATAGCAATCAGCCCCAGCATTTT.